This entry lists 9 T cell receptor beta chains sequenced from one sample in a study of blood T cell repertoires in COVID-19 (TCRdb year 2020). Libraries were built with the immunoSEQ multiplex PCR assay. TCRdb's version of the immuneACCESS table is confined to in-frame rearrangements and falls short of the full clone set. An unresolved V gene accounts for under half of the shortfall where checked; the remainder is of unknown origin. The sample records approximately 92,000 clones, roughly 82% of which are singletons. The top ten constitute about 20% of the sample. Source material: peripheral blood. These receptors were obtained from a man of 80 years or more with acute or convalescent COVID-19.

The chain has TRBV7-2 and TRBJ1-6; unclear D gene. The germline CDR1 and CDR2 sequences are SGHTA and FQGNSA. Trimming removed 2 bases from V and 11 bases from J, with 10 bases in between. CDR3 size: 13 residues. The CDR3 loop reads CASSLPHPAPLHF. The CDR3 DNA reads TGTGCCAGCAGCTTACCACACCCTGCACCCCTCCACTTT.

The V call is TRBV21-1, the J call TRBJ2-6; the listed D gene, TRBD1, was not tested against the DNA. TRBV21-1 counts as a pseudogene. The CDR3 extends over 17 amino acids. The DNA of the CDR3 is TGTGCCAGCAGCAGACAGGGGAGGACCTCTGGGGCCAACGTCCTGACTTTC. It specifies CASSRQGRTSGANVLTF.

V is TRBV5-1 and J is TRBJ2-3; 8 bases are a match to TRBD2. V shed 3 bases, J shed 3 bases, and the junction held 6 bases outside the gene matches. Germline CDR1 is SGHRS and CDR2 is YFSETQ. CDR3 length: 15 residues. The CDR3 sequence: CASSSLAGQTDTQYF. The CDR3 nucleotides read TGCGCCAGCAGCTCTTTAGCGGGACAAACAGATACGCAGTATTTT.

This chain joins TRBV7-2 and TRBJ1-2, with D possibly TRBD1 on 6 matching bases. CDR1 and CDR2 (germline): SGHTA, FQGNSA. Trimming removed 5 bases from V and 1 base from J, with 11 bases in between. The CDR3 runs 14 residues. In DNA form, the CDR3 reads TGTGCCAGCAGCACCCAACAGGGTAACTATGGCTACACCTTC. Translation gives CASSTQQGNYGYTF.

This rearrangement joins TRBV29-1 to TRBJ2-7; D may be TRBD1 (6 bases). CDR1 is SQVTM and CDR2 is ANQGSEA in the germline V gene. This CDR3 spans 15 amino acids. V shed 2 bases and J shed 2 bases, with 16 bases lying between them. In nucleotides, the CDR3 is TGCAGCGTTGAAAACCCTTTAGACAGGCCCTACGAGCAGTACTTC. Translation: CSVENPLDRPYEQYF.

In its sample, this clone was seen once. CDR3 sequence (DNA): TGTGCCAGCAGCAGAGAGACAGGGGGCCATAGTCAGCCCCAGCATTTT. The encoded protein is CASSRETGGHSQPQHF. The chain uses TRBV21-1 and TRBJ1-5; the table assigns TRBD1, which was not confirmed against the DNA. TRBV21-1 is tagged as a pseudogene. CDR3 length: 16 amino acids.

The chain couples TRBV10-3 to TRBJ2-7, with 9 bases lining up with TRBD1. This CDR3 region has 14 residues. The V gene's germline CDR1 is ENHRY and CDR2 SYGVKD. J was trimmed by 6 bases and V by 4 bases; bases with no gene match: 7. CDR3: CAISGTGAEAEQYF. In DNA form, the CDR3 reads TGTGCCATCAGTGGGACAGGGGCTGAGGCCGAGCAGTACTTC.

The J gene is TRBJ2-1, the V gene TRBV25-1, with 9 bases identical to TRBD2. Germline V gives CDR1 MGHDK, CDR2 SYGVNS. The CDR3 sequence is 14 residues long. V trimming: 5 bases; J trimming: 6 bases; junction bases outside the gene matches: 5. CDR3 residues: CASSPGTSINEQFF. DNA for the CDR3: TGTGCCAGCAGTCCCGGGACTAGCATCAATGAGCAGTTCTTC. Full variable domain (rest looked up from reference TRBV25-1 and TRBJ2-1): EADIYQTPRYLVIGTGKKITLECSQTMGHDKMYWYQQDPGMELHLIHYSYGVNSTEKGDLSSESTVSRIRTEHFPLTLESARPSHTSQYLCASSPGTSINEQFFGPGTRLTVL.

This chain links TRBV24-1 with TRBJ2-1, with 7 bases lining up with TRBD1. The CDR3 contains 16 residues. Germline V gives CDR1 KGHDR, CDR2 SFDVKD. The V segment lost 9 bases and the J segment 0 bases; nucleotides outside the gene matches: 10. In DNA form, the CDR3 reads TGTGCCACCCGGGACAGCAGAAAAATCTCCTACAATGAGCAGTTCTTC. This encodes CATRDSRKISYNEQFF.